This TCR beta chain was captured in a study of T-cell memory formation after mild COVID-19. Germline assignment: CDR1 SGHTA and CDR2 FQGNSA. The CDR3 totals 19 residues. V shed 4 bases and J 4 bases; nucleotides not matched to a gene: 15. TCRdb reprocessed the 5' RACE reads with MiXCR, giving one entry per CDR3 protein. Of roughly 150,000 distinct CDR3 sequences listed, more than 14% are singletons. This clonotype was seen a handful of times. Its cognate antigen is unknown. Whole-study findings and limits: While clones contracting from day 15 to 85 were balanced between CD4 and CD8, later expanders leaned CD4+. The study detected some responding clones in pre-infection memory, suggesting cross-reactive memory joined.

The sequenced sample was PBMCs or a T cell subset sorted from them (not recorded which). The chain links TRBV7-2 to TRBJ2-1; TRBD2 agrees at 11 bases. This sequence was found in an adult woman who had mild COVID-19 (a few samples of this study predate the infection). Cell type and time point are not known. CDR3 sequence reads: CASSSLYTRTSGSYNEQFF. Here the CDR3 DNA reads TGTGCCAGCAGCTCCCTTTATACACGCACTAGCGGGAGTTACAATGAGCAGTTCTTC.